These T cell receptor beta chains were read from a single sample in a study of T-cell memory formation after mild COVID-19. TCRdb used MiXCR to reprocess the 5' RACE reads, holding one entry per CDR3 protein. This table holds 340,000 or so distinct CDR3 sequences, roughly 13% found once. Material for sequencing was PBMCs or a T cell subset sorted from them (not recorded which). The receptors derive from a man aged 18 to 29 who had mild COVID-19 (a few samples of this study predate the infection). Cell type and time point are not known. CDR3s include the opening cysteine and the closing phenylalanine or tryptophan. The order of the fields is J gene, V gene, clone size, D gene, CDR3 protein, CDR3 DNA. The D gene is left open where the match is weak. Size is omitted from some rows. Given values are once, few, many or a class for expanded clones.

>TRBJ2-7|TRBV5-1|-|TRBD1
CASSRGTGGNEQYF
TGCGCCAGCAGCAGAGGGACAGGGGGCAACGAGCAGTACTTC
>TRBJ2-4|TRBV19|-|TRBD1
CASSTTGGNIQYF
TGTGCCAGTAGTACGACAGGGGGTAACATTCAGTACTTC
>TRBJ2-1|TRBV5-1|few|-
CASSLMSSSYNEQFF
TGCGCCAGCAGTTTAATGAGTAGCTCCTACAATGAGCAGTTCTTC
>TRBJ1-5|TRBV2|many|-
CASSEYSNQPQHF
TGTGCCAGCAGTGAGTATAGCAATCAGCCCCAGCATTTT
>TRBJ2-5|TRBV9|-|TRBD1
CASSGGQGGRETQYF
TGTGCCAGCAGCGGCGGACAGGGGGGCCGAGAGACCCAGTACTTC
>TRBJ1-1|TRBV5-1|few|-
CASSSLFETEAFF
TGCGCCAGCAGCTCACTATTTGAGACTGAAGCTTTCTTT
>TRBJ1-2|TRBV5-1|-|TRBD1
CASSVGQGANGYTF
TGCGCCAGCAGCGTTGGACAGGGGGCGAACGGCTACACCTTC
>TRBJ1-1|TRBV6-5|few|TRBD1
CASSYGVQGWGTEAFF
TGTGCCAGCAGTTACGGTGTACAGGGGTGGGGCACTGAAGCTTTCTTT
>TRBJ2-5|TRBV6-6|-|-
CASRATGTETQYF
TGTGCCAGCAGGGCCACAGGGACTGAGACCCAGTACTTC
>TRBJ1-2|TRBV6-2/TRBV6-3|many|-
CATGPLGRGTSGYTF
TGTGCCACCGGTCCGCTCGGGCGGGGGACGAGTGGCTACACCTTC
>TRBJ1-5|TRBV2|few|-
CASSETDSNQPQHF
TGTGCCAGCAGTGAGACAGATAGCAATCAGCCCCAGCATTTT
>TRBJ2-2|TRBV12-3/TRBV12-4|few|-
CANRGNTGELFF
TGTGCCAACCGGGGGAACACCGGGGAGCTGTTTTTT
>TRBJ2-3|TRBV2|few|-
CASRESGSTDTQYF
TGTGCCAGCAGGGAAAGCGGAAGCACAGATACGCAGTATTTT
>TRBJ1-2|TRBV5-1|-|-
CASSFGPEYGYTF
TGCGCCAGCAGCTTTGGGCCCGAGTATGGCTACACCTTC
>TRBJ1-1|TRBV28|few|-
CASSLRPGLNTEAFF
TGTGCCAGCAGTTTAAGGCCAGGGCTGAACACTGAAGCTTTCTTT
>TRBJ2-5|TRBV27|-|-
CASSFLQAPDTQYF
TGTGCCAGCAGTTTTCTTCAGGCGCCAGACACCCAGTACTTC
>TRBJ1-2|TRBV7-2|many|-
CASSPRDPGGGDGYTF
TGTGCCAGCAGCCCCAGGGACCCTGGAGGGGGAGATGGCTACACCTTC
>TRBJ2-1|TRBV5-1|-|TRBD2
CASSGLAGAPGEQFF
TGCGCCAGTAGCGGACTAGCGGGGGCCCCCGGTGAGCAGTTCTTC
>TRBJ2-1|TRBV7-9|few|-
CASSPTANSHNEQFF
TGTGCCAGCAGCCCCACGGCCAATTCCCACAATGAGCAGTTCTTC
>TRBJ2-5|TRBV5-6|many|-
CASSLQGRYQETQYF
TGTGCCAGCAGCTTGCAGGGGCGATACCAAGAGACCCAGTACTTC
>TRBJ2-5|TRBV4-2|-|TRBD2
CASSQDTTSGRGETQYF
TGTGCCAGCAGCCAAGATACGACTAGCGGGAGAGGAGAGACCCAGTACTTC
>TRBJ2-1|TRBV12-3/TRBV12-4|-|-
CASSFGIEQFF
TGTGCCAGCAGTTTCGGGATTGAGCAGTTCTTC
>TRBJ1-5|TRBV12-3/TRBV12-4|few|-
CASSSQGTLNQPQHF
TGTGCCAGCAGTTCTCAGGGGACCCTTAATCAGCCCCAGCATTTT
>TRBJ2-2|TRBV6-6|-|TRBD2
CASSYARGGTNTGELFF
TGTGCCAGCAGTTATGCTCGGGGGGGCACGAACACCGGGGAGCTGTTTTTT
>TRBJ2-2|TRBV11-2|-|TRBD1
CASSLQHYRTGNTGELFF
TGTGCCAGCAGCCTCCAGCATTACCGGACAGGGAACACCGGGGAGCTGTTTTTT
>TRBJ1-1|TRBV5-1|-|-
CASSVQTGGNTEAFF
TGCGCCAGCAGCGTCCAGACAGGAGGGAACACTGAAGCTTTCTTT
>TRBJ1-1|TRBV7-2|-|-
CASSLAPGGVLAEAFF
TGTGCCAGCAGCTTAGCCCCAGGTGGAGTATTAGCTGAAGCTTTCTTT
>TRBJ1-5|TRBV7-2|-|TRBD1
CASSAGLTGGNPPQHF
TGTGCCAGCAGCGCGGGACTCACAGGGGGCAATCCGCCCCAGCATTTT
>TRBJ2-2|TRBV7-9|few|TRBD1
CASRQNRGNTGELFF
TGTGCCAGCAGGCAGAACAGGGGAAACACCGGGGAGCTGTTTTTT
>TRBJ1-2|TRBV7-9|-|TRBD1
CASSRSDRADGYTF
TGTGCCAGCAGCAGGTCGGACAGGGCTGATGGCTACACCTTC
>TRBJ2-7|TRBV6-5|-|-
CASSYRDSHEQYF
TGTGCCAGCAGTTACCGGGATAGCCACGAGCAGTACTTC
>TRBJ1-2|TRBV11-2|-|-
CASSLDYRRHYGYTF
TGTGCCAGCAGCCTAGATTACAGGAGACACTATGGCTACACCTTC
>TRBJ1-3|TRBV10-3|few|-
CAIRRTDGNTIYF
TGTGCCATCAGACGGACAGACGGAAACACCATATATTTT
>TRBJ2-2|TRBV6-1|-|-
CASRTLTGELFF
TGTGCCAGCAGGACCCTCACCGGGGAGCTGTTTTTT
>TRBJ2-1|TRBV6-5|few|-
CASSLVAYSYNEQFF
TGTGCCAGCAGTTTGGTGGCCTACTCCTACAATGAGCAGTTCTTC
>TRBJ2-7|TRBV20-1|few|TRBD2
CSARAPGGYEQYF
TGCAGTGCTCGGGCCCCGGGGGGCTACGAGCAGTACTTC
>TRBJ2-4|TRBV21-1|many|-
CASSKEGAAKNIQYF
TGTGCCAGCAGCAAAGAAGGGGCGGCGAAAAACATTCAGTACTTC
>TRBJ2-5|TRBV9|-|TRBD2
CASSPAGVQETQYF
TGTGCCAGCAGCCCAGCGGGGGTCCAAGAGACCCAGTACTTC
>TRBJ1-2|TRBV18|-|TRBD1
CASSPRGQENYGYTF
TGTGCCAGCTCACCGCGTGGACAGGAGAACTATGGCTACACCTTC
>TRBJ2-1|TRBV11-3|many|TRBD1
CASSLADRDNEQFF
TGTGCCAGCAGCTTAGCTGACAGGGACAATGAGCAGTTCTTC
>TRBJ2-7|TRBV20-1|few|TRBD1
CSAAGTGANYEQYF
TGCAGTGCTGCCGGGACAGGGGCCAACTACGAGCAGTACTTC
>TRBJ2-7|TRBV7-9|few|-
CASSFDRGRSGYEQYF
TGTGCCAGCAGCTTTGATAGAGGACGATCCGGCTACGAGCAGTACTTC
>TRBJ1-4|TRBV11-2|few|TRBD1
CASSPDRGLVEKLFF
TGTGCCAGCAGCCCCGACAGGGGGCTTGTTGAAAAACTGTTTTTT
>TRBJ2-1|TRBV6-5|-|TRBD2
CASSRSGLASEQFF
TGTGCCAGCAGCCGATCGGGACTAGCAAGCGAGCAGTTCTTC
>TRBJ2-3|TRBV28|few|-
CASSLPPGVGTDTQYF
TGTGCCAGCAGTTTGCCCCCAGGGGTGGGCACAGATACGCAGTATTTT
>TRBJ1-4|TRBV10-3|few|-
CASGRSGEKLFF
TGTGCCAGCGGGAGGAGCGGAGAAAAACTGTTTTTT
>TRBJ2-2|TRBV12-3/TRBV12-4|few|-
CASSPNRARTGELFF
TGTGCCAGCAGCCCTAACAGGGCTCGCACCGGGGAGCTGTTTTTT
>TRBJ1-6|TRBV7-2|-|TRBD1
CASSLESRGTGGSPLHF
TGTGCCAGCAGCTTAGAGTCCCGGGGGACAGGGGGTTCACCCCTCCACTTT
>TRBJ1-1|TRBV5-1|-|TRBD1
CASNTGVTTNTEAFF
TGCGCCAGCAACACAGGGGTAACTACGAACACTGAAGCTTTCTTT
>TRBJ2-1|TRBV20-1|few|-
CSARARGLYNEQFF
TGCAGTGCTAGAGCCCGCGGACTCTACAATGAGCAGTTCTTC
>TRBJ1-2|TRBV7-6|-|-
CASSSTGFNYGYTF
TGTGCCAGCAGCTCAACCGGATTCAACTATGGCTACACCTTC
>TRBJ2-1|TRBV12-3/TRBV12-4|-|TRBD1
CASTTGVGEQFF
TGTGCCAGCACTACAGGGGTTGGTGAGCAGTTCTTC
>TRBJ1-1|TRBV6-5|-|-
CASLAMLNTEAFF
TGTGCCAGCCTGGCCATGTTGAACACTGAAGCTTTCTTT
>TRBJ2-5|TRBV5-1|few|TRBD2
CASSYERGAGQETQYF
TGCGCCAGCAGCTATGAGCGGGGGGCCGGACAAGAGACCCAGTACTTC
>TRBJ2-1|TRBV3-1|-|-
CASSQEQWGSYNEQFF
TGTGCCAGCAGCCAAGAGCAGTGGGGCTCCTACAATGAGCAGTTCTTC
>TRBJ2-3|TRBV27|-|-
CASSLKVPGAWDTDTQYF
TGTGCCAGCAGTTTGAAAGTGCCTGGGGCCTGGGACACAGATACGCAGTATTTT
>TRBJ2-3|TRBV7-2|few|-
CASSLGSFDTDTQYF
TGTGCCAGCAGCTTAGGTTCATTCGACACAGATACGCAGTATTTT
>TRBJ2-2|TRBV9|-|-
CASSVHVWNTGELFF
TGTGCCAGCAGCGTACATGTGTGGAACACCGGGGAGCTGTTTTTT
>TRBJ2-3|TRBV5-1|-|TRBD1
CASSWTGQFTDTQYF
TGCGCCAGCAGCTGGACAGGGCAGTTCACAGATACGCAGTATTTT
>TRBJ1-1|TRBV7-8|few|-
CASSSPTGGLVEAFF
TGTGCCAGCAGCTCCCCTACTGGGGGCTTAGTCGAAGCTTTCTTT